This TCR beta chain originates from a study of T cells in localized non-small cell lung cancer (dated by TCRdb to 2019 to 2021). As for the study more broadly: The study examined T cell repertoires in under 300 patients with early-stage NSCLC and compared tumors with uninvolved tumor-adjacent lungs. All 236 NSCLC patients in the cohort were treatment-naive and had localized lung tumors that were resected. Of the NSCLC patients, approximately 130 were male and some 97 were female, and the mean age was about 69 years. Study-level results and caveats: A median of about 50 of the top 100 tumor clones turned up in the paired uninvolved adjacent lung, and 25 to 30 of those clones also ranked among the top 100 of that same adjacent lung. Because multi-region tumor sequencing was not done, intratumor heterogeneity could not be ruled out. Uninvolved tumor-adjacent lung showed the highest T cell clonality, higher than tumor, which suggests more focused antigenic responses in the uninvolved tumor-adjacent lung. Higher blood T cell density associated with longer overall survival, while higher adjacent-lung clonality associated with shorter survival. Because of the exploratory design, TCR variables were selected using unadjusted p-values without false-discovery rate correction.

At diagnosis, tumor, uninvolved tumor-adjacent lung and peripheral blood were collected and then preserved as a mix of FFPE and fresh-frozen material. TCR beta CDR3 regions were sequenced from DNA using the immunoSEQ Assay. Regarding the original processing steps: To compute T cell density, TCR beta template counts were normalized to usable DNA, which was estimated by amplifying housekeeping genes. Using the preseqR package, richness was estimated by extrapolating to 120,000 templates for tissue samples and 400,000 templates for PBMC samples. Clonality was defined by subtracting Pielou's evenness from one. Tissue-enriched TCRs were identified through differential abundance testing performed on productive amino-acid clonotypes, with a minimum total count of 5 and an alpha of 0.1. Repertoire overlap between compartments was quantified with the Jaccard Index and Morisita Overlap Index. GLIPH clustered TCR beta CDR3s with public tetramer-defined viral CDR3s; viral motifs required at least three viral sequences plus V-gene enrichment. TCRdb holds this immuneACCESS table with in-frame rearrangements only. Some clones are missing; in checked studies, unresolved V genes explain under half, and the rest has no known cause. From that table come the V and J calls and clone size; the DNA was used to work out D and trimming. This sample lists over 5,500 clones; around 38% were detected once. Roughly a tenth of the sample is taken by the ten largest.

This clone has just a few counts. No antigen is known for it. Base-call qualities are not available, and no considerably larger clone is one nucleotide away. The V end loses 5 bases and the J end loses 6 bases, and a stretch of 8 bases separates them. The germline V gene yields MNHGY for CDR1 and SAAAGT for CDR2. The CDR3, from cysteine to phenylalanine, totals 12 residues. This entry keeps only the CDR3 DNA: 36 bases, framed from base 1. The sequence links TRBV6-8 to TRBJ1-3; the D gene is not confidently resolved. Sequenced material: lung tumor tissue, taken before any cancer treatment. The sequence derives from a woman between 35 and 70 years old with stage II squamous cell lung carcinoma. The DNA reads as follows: TGTGCCAGCAGTGGAGAGGTAAACACCATATATTTT. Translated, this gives CASSGEVNTIYF.